The 20 T cell receptor beta chains listed next were all sequenced from one sample in a study of OX40 agonist ivuxolimab in advanced cancers. Profiling relied on immunoSEQ multiplex PCR, and the TCRdb table lists in-frame clones only, not all of them. The repertoire holds about 72,000 clones, with 80% to 90% as singletons. Sequences were derived from CD4+ or CD8+ T cells sorted from blood, sampled in a trial of the OX40 agonist ivuxolimab. These receptors were taken from an adult with an advanced solid tumor such as melanoma, head and neck, liver or kidney cancer.

This sequence joins TRBV9 and TRBJ2-3; possible D gene TRBD1, 5 bases. Germline V gene data show CDR1 as SGDLS and CDR2 as YYNGEE. Between the trimmed V and J ends, which lost 2 bases and 2 bases, there was a span of 15 bases. This CDR3 spans 16 amino acids. The CDR3 here is CASSVEGVANTDTQYF. Written as DNA, the CDR3 is TGTGCCAGCAGCGTGGAAGGGGTGGCCAACACAGATACGCAGTATTTT.

The chain combines TRBV28 with TRBJ2-4, with TRBD2 matching 8 bases. CDR1 and CDR2 (germline): MDHEN, SYDVKM. The CDR3 runs 17 residues. With V trimmed by 7 bases and J by 2 bases, 13 bases remained unmatched. The CDR3 DNA sequence: TGTGCCAGCACCTTATCGGGAGGGATGGGAACCAAAAACATTCAGTACTTC. Translation: CASTLSGGMGTKNIQYF.

The gene calls are TRBV19 and TRBJ2-7, with 12 bases fitting TRBD1. The CDR3 runs to 16 residues. Germline assignment: CDR1 LNHDA and CDR2 SQIVND (reference sequence). With 8 bases clipped from V and 3 bases from J, the junction kept 11 bases outside the gene matches. DNA for the CDR3: TGTGCCAGTTCCGGGACAGGGGGCGTCAAACGCTACGAGCAGTACTTC. Amino acid sequence: CASSGTGGVKRYEQYF. The full variable domain, its missing parts supplied by reference TRBV19 and TRBJ2-7, is DGGITQSPKYLFRKEGQNVTLSCEQNLNHDAMYWYRQDPGQGLRLIYYSQIVNDFQKGDIAEGYSVSREKKESFPLTVTSAQKNPTAFYLCASSGTGGVKRYEQYFGPGTRLTVT.

V usage is TRBV6-6 and J usage is TRBJ1-2; D gene uncertain. CDR3 size: 12 residues. Trimming cost V 0 bases and J 5 bases, with 4 bases left between them. The germline CDR1 and CDR2 sequences are MNHNY and SVGAGI (reference sequence). CDR3 DNA: TGTGCCAGCAGTTACTCCCATTATGGCTACACCTTC. Translating gives CASSYSHYGYTF.

The chain carries TRBV2 and TRBJ1-3, with D unclear. Germline lookup yields CDR1 SNHLY and CDR2 FYNNEI. CDR3 size: 13 residues. Trimming stripped 2 bases from V and 0 bases from J, with 2 bases between. The CDR3 region is CASSETSGNTIYF. CDR3 bases: TGTGCCAGCAGTGAAACCTCTGGAAACACCATATATTTT.

The chain has TRBV5-1 and TRBJ1-4; 7 bases are a match to TRBD1. This CDR3 is built from 15 residues. The J segment lost 8 bases and the V segment lost 5 bases, leaving 12 bases of the junction unmatched. Germline V lookup: CDR1 SGHRS, CDR2 YFSETQ. CDR3 sequence reads: CASRYTGTEGEKLFF. CDR3 DNA: TGCGCCAGCAGGTATACCGGGACAGAGGGCGAAAAACTGTTTTTT.

Of note for this clone: The junction departs from germline at one end; a sequencing error may be responsible. The V gene is TRBV15, the J gene TRBJ2-5; D is unresolved. Germline CDR1 and CDR2: LNHNV and YYDKDF (reference sequence). This CDR3 contains 15 residues. The CDR3 loop reads CATSRDLGHQGTQYF. In nucleotides, the CDR3 is TGTGCCACCAGCAGAGATCTAGGTCACCAAGGGACCCAGTACTTC.

The rearrangement uses TRBV19 and TRBJ2-3; possible D gene TRBD2, 6 bases. CDR1 and CDR2 (germline): LNHDA, SQIVND (reference sequence). This CDR3 spans 14 amino acids. The V gene lost 5 bases and the J gene lost 2 bases, with 11 bases spanning the gap. The CDR3 spells CASSSRTITDTQYF. CDR3 nucleotides: TGTGCCAGTAGTTCGCGGACTATCACAGATACGCAGTATTTT. Together with reference TRBV19 and TRBJ2-3, the CDR3 gives the full variable domain: DGGITQSPKYLFRKEGQNVTLSCEQNLNHDAMYWYRQDPGQGLRLIYYSQIVNDFQKGDIAEGYSVSREKKESFPLTVTSAQKNPTAFYLCASSSRTITDTQYFGPGTRLTVL.

This rearrangement joins TRBV5-1 to TRBJ2-5; no clear D gene. Trimming left V 0 bases short and J 0 bases short, with 6 bases between. The CDR3 has 14 amino acids. The germline V gene has CDR1 SGHRS and CDR2 YFSETQ. CDR3 in amino acids: CASSLGQNQETQYF. CDR3 nucleotide sequence: TGCGCCAGCAGCTTGGGACAAAACCAAGAGACCCAGTACTTC.

The gene calls are TRBV7-2 and TRBJ2-1, with 7 positions matching TRBD2. Germline V lookup: CDR1 SGHTA, CDR2 FQGNSA. The CDR3 is 17 residues long. V lost 1 base, J lost 3 bases, and 9 bases stayed unmatched. CDR3 sequence (DNA): TGTGCCAGCAGCTTAGTTTCCAGCGGGACTAACTACAATGAGCAGTTCTTC. Encoded protein: CASSLVSSGTNYNEQFF.

The gene calls are TRBV5-4 and TRBJ2-7, with TRBD1 matching over 10 bases. V lost 4 bases, J lost 3 bases, and 4 bases stayed unmatched. The CDR3 totals 14 residues. Per germline, CDR1 SGHNT and CDR2 YYREEE (reference sequence). Written as DNA, the CDR3 is TGTGCCAGCAGCCGGACAGGGGGTCTCTACGAGCAGTACTTC. Protein sequence: CASSRTGGLYEQYF.

This sequence joins TRBV28 and TRBJ1-2; possibly TRBD1 for D (5 bases). CDR1 MDHEN and CDR2 SYDVKM come from the germline V gene. Trimming shortened V by 6 bases and J by 5 bases, and 25 bases separated the two germline ends. CDR3 size: 17 residues. The CDR3 here is CASSHRGALTLRYGYTF. CDR3 bases: TGTGCCAGCAGCCATAGGGGCGCTCTGACGCTCCGGTATGGCTACACCTTC.

This chain joins TRBV7-2 and TRBJ2-3; the D call may be TRBD1 or TRBD2 (7 bases each). This CDR3 has 14 residues. Trimming left V 4 bases short and J 5 bases short, with 13 bases between. Germline-derived CDR1 and CDR2 are SGHTA and FQGNSA. The DNA for the CDR3 is TGTGCCAGCAGCTACCAGGGGGGGGTAGATACGCAGTATTTT. It encodes CASSYQGGVDTQYF.

The chain has TRBV30 and TRBJ1-1; 11 positions agree with TRBD1. This CDR3 comprises 16 residues. Germline V gives CDR1 GTSNPN, CDR2 SVGIG (reference sequence). The V gene end was trimmed by 5 bases and the J gene end by 0 bases; junction bases not matched to a gene: 8. This chain's CDR3 is CAWLSRDRGVNTEAFF. CDR3 sequence (DNA): TGTGCCTGGCTATCTAGGGACAGGGGGGTGAACACTGAAGCTTTCTTT.

The DNA for the CDR3 is TGTGCCAGCAGTTTATGGGGCTCCCGTAGGACCGAGCAGTACTTC. Translation: CASSLWGSRRTEQYF. The chain recombines TRBV28 with TRBJ2-7, with unresolved D. The V end lost 0 bases, the J end lost 6 bases, and 15 bases lay between the germline ends. This CDR3 region has 15 residues. Germline values: CDR1 MDHEN, CDR2 SYDVKM. The whole variable domain, filled in from reference TRBV28 and TRBJ2-7, reads DVKVTQSSRYLVKRTGEKVFLECVQDMDHENMFWYRQDPGLGLRLIYFSYDVKMKEKGDIPEGYSVSREKKERFSLILESASTNQTSMYLCASSLWGSRRTEQYFGPGTRLTVT.

J is TRBJ1-1 and V is TRBV6-5; D gene ambiguous. V lost 0 bases to trimming and J lost 2 bases, with 4 bases between them. CDR3 size: 13 residues. The V gene's germline CDR1 is MNHEY and CDR2 SVGAGI. The CDR3 loop is CASSYSANTEAFF. CDR3 nucleotides: TGTGCCAGCAGTTACTCCGCTAACACTGAAGCTTTCTTT.

The V and J genes are TRBV19 and TRBJ1-2, with 8 bases identical to TRBD1. This CDR3 region has 16 residues. J gave up 5 bases and V 8 bases, and 16 bases lay outside the gene matches. CDR1 LNHDA and CDR2 SQIVND come from the germline V gene (reference sequence). CDR3 sequence: CASLQGTGSKVYGYTF. In DNA form, the CDR3 reads TGTGCCAGTCTTCAGGGGACAGGTTCAAAAGTGTATGGCTACACCTTC.

This clone was recorded once. V and J are TRBV7-2 and TRBJ2-5; D not resolved. The CDR3 has 14 amino acids. Germline assignment: CDR1 SGHTA and CDR2 FQGNSA. V lost 1 base and J 5 bases, leaving 11 bases between the germline ends. The CDR3 is CASSLGAGSETQYF. The CDR3 nucleotides are TGTGCCAGCAGCTTAGGGGCCGGATCCGAGACCCAGTACTTC.

J is TRBJ1-5 and V is TRBV28; tentative D call: TRBD1 (5 bases). The CDR3 is 13 amino acids. Germline V gene sequence: CDR1 MDHEN, CDR2 SYDVKM. Between the trimmed V and J ends, which lost 4 bases and 4 bases, there was a span of 8 bases. The CDR3 reads CASSWGLNQPQHF. DNA for the CDR3: TGTGCCAGCAGTTGGGGCCTTAATCAGCCCCAGCATTTT.

V usage is TRBV11-1 and J usage is TRBJ1-1, with no clear D. Germline CDR1 is SGHAT and CDR2 is FQDESV (reference sequence). The germline V and J ends were trimmed by 5 bases and 2 bases, with 12 bases remaining between them. CDR3 length: 14 residues. The CDR3 nucleotides are TGTGCCAGCAGCGTCCAAGCCTCAAACACTGAAGCTTTCTTT. Protein sequence: CASSVQASNTEAFF.